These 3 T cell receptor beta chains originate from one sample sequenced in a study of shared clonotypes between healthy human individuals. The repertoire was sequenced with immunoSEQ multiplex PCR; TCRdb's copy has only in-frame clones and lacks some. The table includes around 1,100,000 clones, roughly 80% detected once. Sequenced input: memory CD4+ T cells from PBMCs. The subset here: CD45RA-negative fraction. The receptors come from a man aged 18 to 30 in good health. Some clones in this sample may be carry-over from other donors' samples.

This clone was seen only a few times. This CDR3 is CASSSRMPSGDRTAAGANVLTF. CDR3 bases: TGTGCCAGCAGTTCCCGAATGCCGAGTGGGGACAGGACTGCAGCCGGGGCCAACGTCCTGACTTTC. This rearrangement joins TRBV28 to TRBJ2-6; 8 nucleotides match TRBD1. V was pared by 4 bases and J by 4 bases, with 24 bases of the junction left unmatched. Germline V gene data show CDR1 as MDHEN and CDR2 as SYDVKM. The CDR3 covers 22 residues.

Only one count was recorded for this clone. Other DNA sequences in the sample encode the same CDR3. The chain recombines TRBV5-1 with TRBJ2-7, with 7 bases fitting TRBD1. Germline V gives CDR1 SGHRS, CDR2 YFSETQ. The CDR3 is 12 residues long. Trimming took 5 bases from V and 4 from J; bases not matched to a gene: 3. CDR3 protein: CASRRDSYEQYF. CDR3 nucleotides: TGCGCCAGCAGACGGGACAGTTACGAGCAGTACTTC.

The CDR3 DNA follows: TGTGCCAGCAGCTCCGGGACTAGCGAGTACGAGCAGTACTTC. This encodes CASSSGTSEYEQYF. The chain combines TRBV6-5 with TRBJ2-7; 10 bases match TRBD2. CDR1 MNHEY and CDR2 SVGAGI come from the germline V gene. The V segment lost 6 bases and the J segment 4 bases; nucleotides outside the gene matches: 6. The CDR3 runs to 14 residues.